This is a list of T cell receptor beta chains from one sample in a study of cytomegalovirus exposure and HLA in healthy donors. Libraries were prepared by immunoSEQ multiplex PCR; TCRdb keeps only in-frame clonotypes and omits some of them. The sample has 45,000 to 60,000 clones; about 73% are singletons. The specimen was PBMCs. These receptors were taken from a man younger than 35 in good health and CMV-seronegative. Both conserved end residues are part of each CDR3. The order of the fields is CDR3 DNA, CDR3 protein, CDR3 length, D gene, V gene, clone size, J gene. The D gene is left open where the match is weak. Rows give clone size only sometimes, using once, few, many, or a class for an expanded clone.

CDR3 DNA: TGTGCCAGCAGCTTACACGCGGGAGTTTCCGAGCAGTACTTC
CDR3 protein: CASSLHAGVSEQYF
CDR3 length: 14
D gene: TRBD2
V gene: TRBV7-9
clone size: NA
J gene: TRBJ2-7

CDR3 DNA: TGTGCCAGCAGCTGGGCCGGACTTACGACCTACGAGCAGTACTTC
CDR3 protein: CASSWAGLTTYEQYF
CDR3 length: 15
D gene: NA
V gene: TRBV6-6
clone size: NA
J gene: TRBJ2-7

CDR3 DNA: TGCGCCAGCAGCCAAGAGGGAACAGCACTAGACGAGCAGTACTTC
CDR3 protein: CASSQEGTALDEQYF
CDR3 length: 15
D gene: NA
V gene: TRBV4-3
clone size: NA
J gene: TRBJ2-7

CDR3 DNA: TGTGCCAGTCGGAGTCCCGGGGAGCTGTTTTTT
CDR3 protein: CASRSPGELFF
CDR3 length: 11
D gene: NA
V gene: TRBV28
clone size: NA
J gene: TRBJ2-2

CDR3 DNA: TGTGCCTGGACCAGCGGGAGTGTTCTCCATGAGCAGTTCTTC
CDR3 protein: CAWTSGSVLHEQFF
CDR3 length: 14
D gene: TRBD2
V gene: TRBV30
clone size: NA
J gene: TRBJ2-1

CDR3 DNA: TGTGCCAGCACCCCCGGAACAGGGGATCAGCCCCAGCATTTT
CDR3 protein: CASTPGTGDQPQHF
CDR3 length: 14
D gene: TRBD1
V gene: TRBV27
clone size: NA
J gene: TRBJ1-5

CDR3 DNA: TGTGCCAGCAGCTTTGCGGAAATCAATAATTCACCCCTCCACTTT
CDR3 protein: CASSFAEINNSPLHF
CDR3 length: 15
D gene: NA
V gene: TRBV5-8
clone size: NA
J gene: TRBJ1-6

CDR3 DNA: TGTGCCAGCAGTTGGGGACAGAATAGCAATCAGCCCCAGCATTTT
CDR3 protein: CASSWGQNSNQPQHF
CDR3 length: 15
D gene: TRBD1
V gene: TRBV7-8
clone size: NA
J gene: TRBJ1-5

CDR3 DNA: TGTGCCAGCAGTTTTGGGCGGCAGGGGAACTACACCTTC
CDR3 protein: CASSFGRQGNYTF
CDR3 length: 13
D gene: NA
V gene: TRBV28
clone size: few
J gene: TRBJ1-2

CDR3 DNA: TGTGCCAGCAGCAAAGGGACAGGGGAGGATCAGCCCCAGCATTTT
CDR3 protein: CASSKGTGEDQPQHF
CDR3 length: 15
D gene: TRBD1
V gene: TRBV7-6
clone size: NA
J gene: TRBJ1-5

CDR3 DNA: TGTGCCAGCAGTTACTCACGGACAGGGGGCCTTTCTGGCTACACCTTC
CDR3 protein: CASSYSRTGGLSGYTF
CDR3 length: 16
D gene: TRBD1
V gene: TRBV6-5
clone size: NA
J gene: TRBJ1-2

CDR3 DNA: TGTGCCAGCAGTGAATGGGACAGGGGGAATCAGCCCCAGCATTTT
CDR3 protein: CASSEWDRGNQPQHF
CDR3 length: 15
D gene: TRBD1
V gene: TRBV2
clone size: few
J gene: TRBJ1-5

CDR3 DNA: TGTGCCAGCAGCGGCGGGGACAGGAACACTGAAGCTTTCTTT
CDR3 protein: CASSGGDRNTEAFF
CDR3 length: 14
D gene: TRBD1
V gene: TRBV9
clone size: few
J gene: TRBJ1-1

CDR3 DNA: TGTGCCAGCAGCGACTCCGGCTTCACTGGAAACACCATATATTTT
CDR3 protein: CASSDSGFTGNTIYF
CDR3 length: 15
D gene: NA
V gene: TRBV5-4
clone size: NA
J gene: TRBJ1-3

CDR3 DNA: TGTGCCGGTAACAGGGAAGGCACCGGGGAGCTGTTTTTT
CDR3 protein: CAGNREGTGELFF
CDR3 length: 13
D gene: NA
V gene: TRBV7-2
clone size: NA
J gene: TRBJ2-2

CDR3 DNA: TGTGCCAGCAGAAAATCGGCGGGGGGGTACAATGAGCAGTTCTTC
CDR3 protein: CASRKSAGGYNEQFF
CDR3 length: 15
D gene: TRBD2
V gene: TRBV28
clone size: NA
J gene: TRBJ2-1

CDR3 DNA: TGTGCCAGCAGTGACTTTTTATATAACTTC
CDR3 protein: CASSDFLYNF
CDR3 length: 10
D gene: NA
V gene: TRBV6-1
clone size: NA
J gene: TRBJ2-7

CDR3 DNA: TGTGCCTGGATTCCGGCGGTAGCTAACTATGGCTACACCTTC
CDR3 protein: CAWIPAVANYGYTF
CDR3 length: 14
D gene: NA
V gene: TRBV30
clone size: NA
J gene: TRBJ1-2

CDR3 DNA: TGTGCCAGCAGCCCCCGAGTTGCGGGTTTATCCGAGCAGTACTTC
CDR3 protein: CASSPRVAGLSEQYF
CDR3 length: 15
D gene: NA
V gene: TRBV14
clone size: once
J gene: TRBJ2-7

CDR3 DNA: TGCGCGGCACTAGGTCTATCGAACACCGGGGAGCTGTTTTTT
CDR3 protein: CAALGLSNTGELFF
CDR3 length: 14
D gene: NA
V gene: TRBV10-3
clone size: NA
J gene: TRBJ2-2

CDR3 DNA: TGTGCCAGCAGTGTAGGAGGGAGACGTGGCTACACCTTC
CDR3 protein: CASSVGGRRGYTF
CDR3 length: 13
D gene: NA
V gene: TRBV25-1
clone size: NA
J gene: TRBJ1-2

CDR3 DNA: TGTGCCAGCAGTCCGCCTTTTTACAGGGGCCGTAACTATGGCTACACCTTC
CDR3 protein: CASSPPFYRGRNYGYTF
CDR3 length: 17
D gene: TRBD1
V gene: TRBV28
clone size: NA
J gene: TRBJ1-2

CDR3 DNA: TGCGCCAGCAGTGAGTTGACAGGAGGCATTCAGTACTTC
CDR3 protein: CASSELTGGIQYF
CDR3 length: 13
D gene: NA
V gene: TRBV10-1
clone size: few
J gene: TRBJ2-4

CDR3 DNA: TGTGCCAGCAGCTTACCCGTACAGGGGGACCGGGAGCTGTTTTTT
CDR3 protein: CASSLPVQGDRELFF
CDR3 length: 15
D gene: TRBD1
V gene: TRBV11-2
clone size: NA
J gene: TRBJ2-2

CDR3 DNA: TGTGCCAGCAGACCACAGGGCCACGAGCAGTACTTC
CDR3 protein: CASRPQGHEQYF
CDR3 length: 12
D gene: NA
V gene: TRBV2
clone size: NA
J gene: TRBJ2-7

CDR3 DNA: TGTGCCAGCAGCCCCAGGACAACCAACACTGAAGCTTTCTTT
CDR3 protein: CASSPRTTNTEAFF
CDR3 length: 14
D gene: NA
V gene: TRBV2
clone size: NA
J gene: TRBJ1-1

CDR3 DNA: TGTGCCAGTAGTATGGCAGGGCATCAGCCCCAGCATTTT
CDR3 protein: CASSMAGHQPQHF
CDR3 length: 13
D gene: NA
V gene: TRBV19
clone size: NA
J gene: TRBJ1-5

CDR3 DNA: TGTGCCACTCAGGGGACCCTTTACGAGCAGTACTTC
CDR3 protein: CATQGTLYEQYF
CDR3 length: 12
D gene: NA
V gene: TRBV19
clone size: NA
J gene: TRBJ2-7

CDR3 DNA: TGCAGCGTTGAAAGCGCTAGCGAGACCTACGAGCAGTACTTC
CDR3 protein: CSVESASETYEQYF
CDR3 length: 14
D gene: NA
V gene: TRBV29-1
clone size: NA
J gene: TRBJ2-7